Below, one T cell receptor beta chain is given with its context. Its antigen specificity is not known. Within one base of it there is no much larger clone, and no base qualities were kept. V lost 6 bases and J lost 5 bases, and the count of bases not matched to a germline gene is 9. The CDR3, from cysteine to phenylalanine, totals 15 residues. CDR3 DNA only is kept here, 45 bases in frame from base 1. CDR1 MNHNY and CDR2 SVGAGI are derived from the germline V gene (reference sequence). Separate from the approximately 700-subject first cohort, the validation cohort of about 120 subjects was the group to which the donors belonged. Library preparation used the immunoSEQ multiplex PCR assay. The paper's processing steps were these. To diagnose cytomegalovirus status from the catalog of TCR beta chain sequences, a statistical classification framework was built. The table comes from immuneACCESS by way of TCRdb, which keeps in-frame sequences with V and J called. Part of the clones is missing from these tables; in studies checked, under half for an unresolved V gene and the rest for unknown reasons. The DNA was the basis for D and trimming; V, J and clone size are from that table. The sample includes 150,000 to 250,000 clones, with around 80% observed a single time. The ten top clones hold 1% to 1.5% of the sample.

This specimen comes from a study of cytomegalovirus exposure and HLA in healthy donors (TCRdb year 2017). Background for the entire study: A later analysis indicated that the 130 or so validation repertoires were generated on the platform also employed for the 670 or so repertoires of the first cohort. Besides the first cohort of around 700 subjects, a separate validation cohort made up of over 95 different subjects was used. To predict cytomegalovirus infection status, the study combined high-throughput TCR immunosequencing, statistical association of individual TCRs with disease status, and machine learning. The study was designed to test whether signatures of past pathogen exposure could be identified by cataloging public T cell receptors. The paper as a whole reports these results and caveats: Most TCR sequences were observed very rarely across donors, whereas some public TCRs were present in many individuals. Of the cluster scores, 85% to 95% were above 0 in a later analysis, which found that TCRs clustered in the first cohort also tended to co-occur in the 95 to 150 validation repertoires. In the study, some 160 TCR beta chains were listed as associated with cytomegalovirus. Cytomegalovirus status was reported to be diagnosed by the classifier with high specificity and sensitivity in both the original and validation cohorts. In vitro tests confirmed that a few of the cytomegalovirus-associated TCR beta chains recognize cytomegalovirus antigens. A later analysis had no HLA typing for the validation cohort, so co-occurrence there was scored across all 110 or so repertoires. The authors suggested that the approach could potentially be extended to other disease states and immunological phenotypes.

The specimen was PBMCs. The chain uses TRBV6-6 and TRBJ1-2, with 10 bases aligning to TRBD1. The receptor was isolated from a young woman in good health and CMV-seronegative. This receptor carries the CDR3 CASSPGGDRGYGYTF. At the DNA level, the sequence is TGTGCCAGCAGCCCAGGCGGGGACAGGGGATATGGCTACACCTTC.